The clone carrying this T cell receptor beta chain was counted many times. Antigen unknown. This specimen comes from a study of T-cell reconstitution after alpha-beta-depleted transplantation in children. Germline V gives CDR1 SGHAT, CDR2 FQDESV (reference sequence). V lost 3 bases and J 5 bases, leaving 8 bases between the germline ends. The CDR3 has 13 residues. General study results and limits: By about two months after transplant, alpha-beta T cells reportedly arose from several hundred graft clones that had expanded. In some patients, recipient T cells and intrathymic progenitors surviving conditioning explained high day-60 diversity. Newly produced T cells mostly accounted for T-cell counts and diversity one year post-transplant.

Unique molecular identifiers were incorporated during preparation of the TCRbeta library. MiXCR, run by TCRdb on the PCR reads, gives a single entry per CDR3 protein. The sample includes about 300,000 distinct CDR3 sequences, over 7.5% seen only once; the top ten take approximately 9%. The TCR sequence derives from a female patient aged 2 to 10 who had a stem cell transplant for Fanconi anemia, so the T cells may come from the graft donor. The material was peripheral blood, obtained 360 days after TCRalphabeta/CD19-depleted stem cell transplant. The chain recombines TRBV11-1 with TRBJ2-1; the D is unclear. CDR3 in amino acids: CASSFGGNNEQFF. The CDR3 DNA sequence: TGTGCCAGCAGCTTCGGCGGAAACAATGAGCAGTTCTTC.